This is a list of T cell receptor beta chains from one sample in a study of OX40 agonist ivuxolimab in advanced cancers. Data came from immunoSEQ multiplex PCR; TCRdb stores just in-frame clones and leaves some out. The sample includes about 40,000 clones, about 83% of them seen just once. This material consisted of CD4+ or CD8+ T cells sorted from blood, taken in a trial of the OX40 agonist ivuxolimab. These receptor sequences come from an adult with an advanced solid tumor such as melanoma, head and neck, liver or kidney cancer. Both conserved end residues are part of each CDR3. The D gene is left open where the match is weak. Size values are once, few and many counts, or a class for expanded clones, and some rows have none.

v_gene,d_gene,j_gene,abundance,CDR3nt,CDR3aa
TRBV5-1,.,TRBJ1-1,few,TGCGCCAGCAGCTTGTTTGAGGGCACTGAAGCTTTCTTT,CASSLFEGTEAFF
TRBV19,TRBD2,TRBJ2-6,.,TGTGCCAGTAGTATAGGGGCGGGGGACCGGGAGGTCTCTGGGGCCAACGTCCTGACTTTC,CASSIGAGDREVSGANVLTF
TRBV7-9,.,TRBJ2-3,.,TGTGCCAGCAGCTTACAGGCCAACACAGATACGCAGTATTTT,CASSLQANTDTQYF
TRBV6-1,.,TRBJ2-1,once,TGTGCCAGCAGTGAGTCTTGGGGCTCCCTATACCAATGGGAGCAGTTCTTC,CASSESWGSLYQWEQFF
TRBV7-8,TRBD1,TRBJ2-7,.,TGTGCCAGCAGCTCCCCCCGGACAGGGGGGTACTACGAGCAGTACTTC,CASSSPRTGGYYEQYF
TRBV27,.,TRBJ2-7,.,TGTGCCAGCAGTTTAAATACCGGACCCGCTTTGGACGAGCAGTACTTC,CASSLNTGPALDEQYF
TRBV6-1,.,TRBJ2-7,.,TGTGCCGGCGGCGGGGAGAACTCCTACGAGCAGTACTTC,CAGGGENSYEQYF
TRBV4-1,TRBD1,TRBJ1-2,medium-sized,TGCGCCAGCAGCCAGCTACAGGGGGCTTCTAACTATGGCTACACCTTC,CASSQLQGASNYGYTF
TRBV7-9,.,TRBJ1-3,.,TGTGCCAGCAGCTTAGCTGGAAACACCATATATTTT,CASSLAGNTIYF
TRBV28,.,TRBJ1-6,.,TGTGCCAGCAGTTTGCCCCCGGCCCTCCACTTT,CASSLPPALHF
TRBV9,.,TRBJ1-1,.,TGTGCCAGCAGCCCCGCAGGGAACACTGAAGCTTTCTTT,CASSPAGNTEAFF
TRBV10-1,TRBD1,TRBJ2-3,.,TGCGCCAGCAGTGAGTGGGTGACAGGGGCAGATACGCAGTATTTT,CASSEWVTGADTQYF
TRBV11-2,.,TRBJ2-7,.,TGTGCCAGCAGCCCCCCAGGGGGGGGTCCCTTGGAGCAGTACTTC,CASSPPGGGPLEQYF
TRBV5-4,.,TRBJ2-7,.,TGTGCCAGCAGCCCCCCAGGGGCGCGCTACGAGCAGTACTTC,CASSPPGARYEQYF
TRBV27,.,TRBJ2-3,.,TGTGCCAGCAGTTTTATGGGGCCTGATACGCAGTATTTT,CASSFMGPDTQYF
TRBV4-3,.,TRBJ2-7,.,TGCGCCAGCAGCCAAGTGCGCTTCTCCTACGAGCAGTACTTC,CASSQVRFSYEQYF
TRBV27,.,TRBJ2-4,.,TGTGCCAGCAGTTGGGGAGTGGCCAAAAACATTCAGTACTTC,CASSWGVAKNIQYF
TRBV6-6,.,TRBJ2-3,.,TGTGCCAGCAGTGACCCAGGCCAGACAGATACGCAGTATTTT,CASSDPGQTDTQYF
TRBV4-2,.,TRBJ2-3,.,TGTGCCAGCAGCCAAGTAAATACAGATACGCAGTATTTT,CASSQVNTDTQYF
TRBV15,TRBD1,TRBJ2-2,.,TGTGCCACCAGCAGCAGGGACAGGGCGGCAGGCACCGGGGAGCTGTTTTTT,CATSSRDRAAGTGELFF
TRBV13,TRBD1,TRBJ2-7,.,TGTGCCAGCAGTAGGACAGGGGGCAACGAGCAGTACTTC,CASSRTGGNEQYF
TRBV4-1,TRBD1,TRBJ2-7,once,TGCGCCAGCAGCGTTTCCGGGACAGGGGCCTACGAGCAGTACTTC,CASSVSGTGAYEQYF
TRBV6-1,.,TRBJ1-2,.,TGTGCCAGCAGTGCCCCAGGCTATGGCTACACCTTC,CASSAPGYGYTF